Below, 32 T cell receptor beta chains from the same sample are listed, as sequenced in a study of blood T cell repertoires in COVID-19. Libraries were prepared by immunoSEQ multiplex PCR; TCRdb keeps only in-frame clonotypes and omits some of them. The data contain about 70,000 clones, 88% of them singletons. The source material was peripheral blood. These receptors came from a human donor in a cohort sampled during active COVID-19.

The chain carries TRBV6-6 and TRBJ2-1; 7 bases align to TRBD1. The V segment lost 7 bases and the J segment 2 bases; nucleotides outside the gene matches: 2. The length of the CDR3 is 13 residues. Germline V gene data show CDR1 as MNHNY and CDR2 as SVGAGI (reference sequence). CDR3 coding DNA: TGTGCCAGCAAAGGGGGCGCCTACAATGAGCAGTTCTTC. This gives the protein CASKGGAYNEQFF.

J is TRBJ1-1 and V is TRBV7-9; 7 bases line up with TRBD1. CDR3 length equals 14 residues. V lost 4 bases to trimming and J lost 6 bases; unmatched junction nucleotides: 8. The germline V gene encodes CDR1 SEHNR and CDR2 FQNEAQ (reference sequence). The CDR3: CASSSTGRSAEAFF. The CDR3 nucleotides are TGTGCCAGCAGCTCGACAGGGAGAAGCGCTGAAGCTTTCTTT.

This chain joins TRBV28 and TRBJ1-3, with 7 nucleotides matching TRBD1. In germline, CDR1 is MDHEN, CDR2 SYDVKM. The CDR3 has 16 residues. J gave up 4 bases and V 1 base, and 7 bases lay outside the gene matches. In DNA form, the CDR3 reads TGTGCCAGCAGTTTATCCCTTGCAGGGGGAGGAAACACCATATATTTT. It codes for CASSLSLAGGGNTIYF.

The chain links TRBV9 to TRBJ2-7, with 8 bases identical to TRBD1. There are 13 residues in the CDR3. CDR1 and CDR2 (germline): SGDLS, YYNGEE. V dropped 4 bases and J dropped 3; count of bases not matched to a gene: 3. The CDR3 DNA reads as TGTGCCAGCAGCCCAGACAGGGGCTACGAGCAGTACTTC. It codes for CASSPDRGYEQYF.

This chain links TRBV6-6 with TRBJ1-5, with unresolved D. Deletions cut 7 bases from V and 5 bases from J, with 15 bases between. The CDR3 length is 14 residues. Germline V gene lookup returns CDR1 MNHNY and CDR2 SVGAGI (reference sequence). The CDR3 sequence: CASNPQFVHQPQHF. DNA of the CDR3: TGTGCCAGCAACCCTCAGTTTGTACATCAGCCCCAGCATTTT.

The chain has TRBV6-5 and TRBJ2-3; TRBD2 agrees at 7 bases. The ends lost 10 bases at V and 1 base at J; junction bases unmatched: 8. The germline gives CDR1 MNHEY, CDR2 SVGAGI. The CDR3 is made up of 14 amino acids. Written as DNA, the CDR3 is TGTGCCACCCCGAGCGGGGTCGGCACAGATACGCAGTATTTT. Translation: CATPSGVGTDTQYF.

This clone has a single count. The chain joins TRBV6-4 to TRBJ2-6; 10 nucleotides line up with TRBD1. The CDR3 consists of 17 residues. Unmatched junction bases numbered 6, after V lost 7 bases and J lost 0 bases. The V gene's germline CDR1 is MRHNA and CDR2 SNTAGT. CDR3 in amino acids: CASTRTGGISGANVLTF. The CDR3 DNA is TGTGCCAGCACCCGGACAGGGGGGATCTCTGGGGCCAACGTCCTGACTTTC.

This clone was recorded once. The chain recombines TRBV2 with TRBJ1-3; tentatively, D is TRBD1 (5 bases). Germline values: CDR1 SNHLY, CDR2 FYNNEI. V lost 2 bases and J 1 base, leaving 6 bases between the germline ends. This CDR3 has 14 residues. DNA for the CDR3: TGTGCCAGCAGTGAACAGGGATCTGGAAACACCATATATTTT. It is translated as CASSEQGSGNTIYF.

The genes are TRBV25-1 and TRBJ2-1; TRBD1 agrees at 10 bases. This CDR3 contains 16 residues. Trimming took 8 bases from V and 3 from J; bases not matched to a gene: 10. The germline gives CDR1 MGHDK, CDR2 SYGVNS. The CDR3 here is CASSQQGTGDYNEQFF. CDR3 nucleotides: TGTGCCAGCTCGCAACAAGGGACAGGGGACTACAATGAGCAGTTCTTC.

The chain carries TRBV28 and TRBJ2-7; possibly TRBD1 for D (6 bases). The CDR3 is 15 residues long. The germline gives CDR1 MDHEN, CDR2 SYDVKM. V dropped 5 bases and J dropped 3 bases, with 17 bases sitting between them. CDR3 amino acids: CASSIPGTRSYEQYF. CDR3 nucleotide sequence: TGTGCCAGCAGTATACCCGGGACAAGAAGCTACGAGCAGTACTTC.

The DNA of the CDR3 is TGTGCCAGCAGCTTATCCGGGACAGGGGCTGAGACCCAGTACTTC. Translation gives CASSLSGTGAETQYF. The chain is built from TRBV7-7 and TRBJ2-5, with 10 positions matching TRBD1. V lost 2 bases to trimming and J lost 5 bases; unmatched junction nucleotides: 5. Germline V lookup: CDR1 SSHAT, CDR2 FNYEAQ (reference sequence). The CDR3 runs 15 residues.

This chain connects TRBV19 to TRBJ2-3; D not resolved. Germline lookup yields CDR1 LNHDA and CDR2 SQIVND (reference sequence). Trimming stripped 2 bases from V and 5 bases from J, with 8 bases between. The CDR3 runs 13 residues. Here the CDR3 reads CASSILAEDTQYF. CDR3 in DNA: TGTGCCAGTAGTATATTAGCAGAAGATACGCAGTATTTT.

The chain links TRBV30 to TRBJ1-1, with D unresolved. Trimming left V 5 bases short and J 3 bases short, with 13 bases between. The CDR3 has 13 residues. The germline CDR1 and CDR2 sequences are GTSNPN and SVGIG (reference sequence). CDR3 region: CAWAAGMDTEAFF. The DNA for the CDR3 is TGTGCCTGGGCTGCGGGTATGGACACTGAAGCTTTCTTT. The full variable domain, in which reference TRBV30 and TRBJ1-1 provide the parts outside the CDR3, is SQTIHQWPATLVQPVGSPLSLECTVEGTSNPNLYWYRQAAGRGLQLLFYSVGIGQISSEVPQNLSASRPQDRQFILSSKKLLLSDSGFYLCAWAAGMDTEAFFGQGTRLTVV.

The V and J genes are TRBV19 and TRBJ2-1, with 8 bases lining up with TRBD2. V lost 5 bases, J lost 0 bases, and 6 bases stayed unmatched. Germline V gene data show CDR1 as LNHDA and CDR2 as SQIVND (reference sequence). This CDR3 is 16 amino acids long. CDR3 sequence (DNA): TGTGCCAGTAGTCTCACTAGCGGAGGCTCCTACAATGAGCAGTTCTTC. Its protein is CASSLTSGGSYNEQFF.

This clone has only a few counts. The chain employs TRBV29-1 and TRBJ2-2; perhaps TRBD2 as D (6 bases). From germline, CDR1 is SQVTM and CDR2 ANQGSEA. The CDR3 totals 12 residues. Trimming shortened V by 6 bases and J by 5 bases, and 10 bases separated the two germline ends. Written as DNA, the CDR3 is TGCAGCGTGCCCGGGACTACCGGGGAGCTGTTTTTT. This gives the protein CSVPGTTGELFF.

This clone was found once. The chain joins TRBV2 to TRBJ1-5; 10 bases fit TRBD1. The germline V gene has CDR1 SNHLY and CDR2 FYNNEI. V trimming: 3 bases; J trimming: 3 bases; junction bases outside the gene matches: 2. The CDR3 has 15 residues. CDR3 protein: CASSDGTGDNQPQHF. CDR3 in DNA: TGTGCCAGCAGTGATGGGACAGGGGACAATCAGCCCCAGCATTTT. Using reference TRBV2 and TRBJ1-5 for the parts outside the CDR3, the full variable domain is EPEVTQTPSHQVTQMGQEVILRCVPISNHLYFYWYRQILGQKVEFLVSFYNNEISEKSEIFDDQFSVERPDGSNFTLKIRSTKLEDSAMYFCASSDGTGDNQPQHFGDGTRLSIL.

The genes are TRBV29-1 and TRBJ2-6; TRBD1 might be the D (5 bases). There are 17 residues in the CDR3. With 2 bases removed from V and 1 base from J, the gap between germline ends came to 15 bases. Germline V gene lookup returns CDR1 SQVTM and CDR2 ANQGSEA. The CDR3 reads CSVERGQGLSGANVLTF. The CDR3 coding sequence is TGCAGCGTTGAAAGGGGCCAGGGTCTGTCTGGGGCCAACGTCCTGACTTTC.

The rearrangement uses TRBV5-4 and TRBJ2-1, with 7 bases lining up with TRBD1. Germline V gene data show CDR1 as SGHNT and CDR2 as YYREEE (reference sequence). Losses at the gene ends were 2 bases for V and 8 bases for J; bases not matched to a gene: 13. This CDR3 is 16 amino acids long. Here the CDR3 DNA reads TGTGCCAGCAGCTTCGGGGCGGAGAGGGGGCAAGATGAGCAGTTCTTC. Amino acids: CASSFGAERGQDEQFF.

The rearrangement links TRBV19 to TRBJ1-1; 7 bases map to TRBD1. Unmatched junction bases numbered 5, after V lost 9 bases and J lost 4 bases. Germline CDR1 reads LNHDA; CDR2 reads SQIVND (reference sequence). The length of the CDR3 is 12 residues. The CDR3 protein is CASTTGITEAFF. CDR3 DNA sequence: TGTGCCAGCACGACAGGGATCACTGAAGCTTTCTTT.

This clone was recorded many times. The gene calls are TRBV27 and TRBJ1-6; weak D call: TRBD1 (6 bases). Deletions cut 6 bases from V and 4 bases from J, with 10 bases between. Germline CDR1 and CDR2: MNHEY and SMNVEV (reference sequence). The CDR3 covers 14 residues. The CDR3 sequence is CASRIQGYNSPLHF. The CDR3 nucleotides are TGTGCCAGCAGGATACAGGGATATAATTCACCCCTCCACTTT.

This clone was seen more than once but under ten times. In DNA, the CDR3 is TGTGCCAGCAGCTTAATTCAGGGGGGCCGACGCACGGAAAAACTGTTTTTT. Translation: CASSLIQGGRRTEKLFF. The V gene is TRBV11-3, the J gene TRBJ1-4, with 7 bases lining up with TRBD1. The J segment lost 8 bases and the V segment lost 2 bases, leaving 14 bases of the junction unmatched. CDR1 is SGHNT and CDR2 is YENEEA in the germline V gene. This CDR3 comprises 17 residues.

The rearrangement uses TRBV5-1 and TRBJ2-2, with D possibly TRBD1 on 6 matching bases. The CDR3 spans 15 residues. Germline V gene data show CDR1 as SGHRS and CDR2 as YFSETQ. V was cut by 4 bases and J by 3 bases, with 13 bases left in between. The CDR3 DNA sequence: TGCGCCAGCAGCACTCGACAGGAGTACACCGGGGAGCTGTTTTTT. Translated, it gives CASSTRQEYTGELFF.

The V gene is TRBV25-1, the J gene TRBJ1-2, with 10 bases that match TRBD1. The ends lost 5 bases at V and 6 bases at J; junction bases unmatched: 9. The CDR3 has 15 amino acids. Germline V gene lookup returns CDR1 MGHDK and CDR2 SYGVNS. As DNA, the CDR3 is TGTGCCAGCAGTTCGACAGGGGGCGTCCTCCATGGCTACACCTTC. Its translation is CASSSTGGVLHGYTF.

This clone was counted ten times or more. The gene calls are TRBV5-6 and TRBJ2-7; 8 bases are a match to TRBD1. Trimming took 6 bases from V and 5 from J; bases not matched to a gene: 16. The CDR3 runs 16 residues. In germline, CDR1 is SGHDT, CDR2 YYEEEE. The CDR3 is CASKLNTGTGVHEQYF. CDR3 nucleotides: TGTGCCAGCAAATTAAACACCGGGACAGGCGTCCACGAGCAGTACTTC.

This clone has just one count. The chain has TRBV30 and TRBJ2-7, with D possibly matching TRBD1 (5 bases). Germline V gene data show CDR1 as GTSNPN and CDR2 as SVGIG (reference sequence). This CDR3 has 12 amino acids. Trimming pared 1 base from V and 5 bases from J, leaving 9 bases between. The chain's CDR3 is CAWSGGADEQYF. The DNA for the CDR3 is TGTGCCTGGAGTGGGGGCGCGGACGAGCAGTACTTC.

The chain combines TRBV21-1 with TRBJ2-7; the DNA was not used to check the table's D call, TRBD1. TRBV21-1 is flagged as a pseudogene. This CDR3 has 13 amino acids. The CDR3 DNA reads TGTGCCAGCAGCAAACGGACAGGGTGCGAGCAGTACTTC. It specifies CASSKRTGCEQYF.

This chain joins TRBV2 and TRBJ1-5; the match to TRBD1 covers 7 bases. The CDR3 covers 12 residues. From germline, CDR1 is SNHLY and CDR2 FYNNEI. Trimming took 10 bases from V and 7 from J; bases not matched to a gene: 7. The CDR3 bases are TGTGCCACTAGGGACAGCCAACAGCCCCAGCATTTT. Its translation is CATRDSQQPQHF.

This clone came up a few times. CDR3 loop: CASSSSALDHEQYF. The CDR3 DNA reads TGTGCCAGCAGTTCCTCCGCCCTAGACCACGAGCAGTACTTC. The rearrangement joins TRBV28 to TRBJ2-7, with D unresolved. CDR3 length equals 14 residues. Per the germline V gene, CDR1 is MDHEN and CDR2 is SYDVKM. V gave up 4 bases and J gave up 5 bases, with 15 bases separating them.

The chain carries TRBV6-1 and TRBJ1-6, with D uncertain. Trimming took 2 bases from V and 14 from J, leaving 7 bases between them. CDR1 is MNHNS and CDR2 is SASEGT in the germline V gene. This CDR3 has 11 residues. The CDR3 reads CASSETFTLHF. DNA of the CDR3: TGTGCCAGCAGTGAAACTTTCACCCTCCACTTT.

The chain recombines TRBV7-2 with TRBJ2-5; D call uncertain. The CDR3 totals 16 residues. Germline CDR1 and CDR2: SGHTA and FQGNSA. Deletions cut 1 base from V and 1 base from J, with 13 bases between. CDR3 loop: CASSLGLVALQETQYF. The CDR3 coding sequence is TGTGCCAGCAGCTTAGGGCTAGTTGCCCTCCAAGAGACCCAGTACTTC.

The rearrangement joins TRBV5-5 to TRBJ1-4; 7 bases match TRBD1. J gave up 6 bases and V 3 bases, and 8 bases lay outside the gene matches. CDR1 and CDR2 (germline): SGHKS, YYEKEE (reference sequence). CDR3 length equals 15 residues. CDR3 sequence (DNA): TGTGCCAGCAGCTCGACCGACAGGGTATATGAAAAACTGTTTTTT. Translating it yields CASSSTDRVYEKLFF.

The gene calls are TRBV3-1 (or the pseudogene TRBV3-2) and TRBJ1-1; a possible D gene is TRBD1 (6 bases). Trimming stripped 1 base from V and 3 bases from J, with 12 bases between. There are 15 residues in the CDR3. CDR1 and CDR2 from the germline V gene are LGHDT and YNNKEL (reference sequence). The CDR3 DNA reads as TGTGCCAGCAGCCAAGGGGCAGGGGTTTACACTGAAGCTTTCTTT. Its translation is CASSQGAGVYTEAFF.